In its sample, the clone carrying this T cell receptor beta chain was seen once. These data originate in a study of a mutant IDH1 vaccine in newly diagnosed glioma. The method was immunoSEQ multiplex PCR; TCRdb's version includes in-frame clones alone and lacks a portion of them. The sample consists of 30,000 to 40,000 clones, around nine tenths of them appearing once. As for time point: baseline, week 1 (first vaccination visit). The treatment here: pre-vaccination baseline after standard-of-care therapy. Between the trimmed V and J ends, which lost 1 base and 10 bases, there was a span of 8 bases. Germline CDR1 SGHVS, CDR2 FQNEAQ. This CDR3 region has 12 residues.

The chain recombines TRBV7-8 with TRBJ2-1, with D possibly matching TRBD1 (5 bases). This receptor was obtained from a man younger than 35 with glioma. The specimen comprised PBMCs, sampled from a glioma patient treated with radiotherapy, temozolomide or both. The CDR3 sequence: CASSLGGLEQFF. As DNA, the CDR3 is TGTGCCAGCAGCTTAGGGGGCTTGGAGCAGTTCTTC.